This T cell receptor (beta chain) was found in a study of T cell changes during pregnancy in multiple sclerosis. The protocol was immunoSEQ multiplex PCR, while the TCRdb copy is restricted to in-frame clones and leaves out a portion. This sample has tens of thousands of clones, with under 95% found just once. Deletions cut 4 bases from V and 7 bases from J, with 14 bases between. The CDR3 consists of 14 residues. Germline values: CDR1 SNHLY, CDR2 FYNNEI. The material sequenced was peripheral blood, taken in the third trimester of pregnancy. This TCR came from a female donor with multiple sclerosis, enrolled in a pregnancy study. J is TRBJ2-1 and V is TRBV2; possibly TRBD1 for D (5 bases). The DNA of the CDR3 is TGTGCCAGCAGTGTGGGGCAGGGCGTAAATGAGCAGTTCTTC. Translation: CASSVGQGVNEQFF.